This TCR beta chain was sequenced for a study of shared clonotypes between healthy human individuals. The V gene end was trimmed by 4 bases and the J gene end by 2 bases; junction bases not matched to a gene: 4. CDR3 length: 16 amino acids. CDR1 and CDR2 (germline): SGDLS, YYNGEE. Clones were read by immunoSEQ multiplex PCR, and TCRdb kept only the in-frame ones, dropping some. The profile covers about 1,800,000 clones, with roughly 95% appearing a single time and 1.2% taken by the ten largest. CD8 cells regarded as naive lacked CD45RO, were positively chosen for CCR7, and omitted terminally differentiated effector memory CD45RA+ cells.

The source is a young man in good health. The sequencing input was naive CD8+ T cells sorted from blood. This chain connects TRBV9 to TRBJ2-5; 14 bases agree with TRBD2. The DNA for the CDR3 is TGTGCCAGCAGCCACGGACTAGCGGGAGGACAAGAGACCCAGTACTTC. Its translation is CASSHGLAGGQETQYF.